The entry below gives a single T cell receptor (beta chain) sequence along with its context. This receptor's antigen is unknown. Per-base quality was not reported, and no clone a single base away is much larger than it. From V the trimming removes 5 bases and from J it removes 6 bases, while the gene matches leave 22 bases of the junction unaccounted for. Including cysteine and phenylalanine, the CDR3 has 19 amino acids. The only DNA kept is the CDR3, 57 bases in frame from the first base. The germline V gene encodes CDR1 LNHDA and CDR2 SQIVND (reference sequence). The sample belongs to a study of control samples from healthy donors and cancer patients (dated by TCRdb to about 2020). The receptor library was made with the immunoSEQ multiplex PCR assay. Not all clones reach the TCRdb copy of this immuneACCESS table, which keeps in-frame sequences only. Checked studies attribute under half of the gap to unresolved V genes and leave the rest unexplained. This sample holds just over 50,000 clones; roughly 86% were observed only once. The top ten clonotypes cover just under 40% of the sample.

The sample consisted of PBMCs. The receptor was derived from a man aged 50-60 years with head and neck cancer. The V and J genes are TRBV19 and TRBJ2-1, with 7 central nucleotides matching TRBD2. The CDR3 reads as follows: CASSPASGDFGISFNEQFF. In nucleotides, the sequence is TGTGCCAGTAGTCCGGCTAGCGGAGACTTCGGTATCTCTTTCAATGAGCAGTTCTTC.